These 7 T cell receptor beta chains were all obtained from the same sample, sequenced in a study of cytomegalovirus exposure and HLA in healthy donors. Researchers ran the PCR with 60 Vbeta and 13 Jbeta primers. The method was immunoSEQ multiplex PCR; TCRdb's version includes in-frame clones alone and lacks a portion of them. Seen here are around 150,000 clones, 82% observed once, and the top ten hold 1.5%. Sequencing input: PBMCs. The receptor set was obtained from a girl aged 5-17 years in good health and CMV-seropositive.

The chain has TRBV4-3 and TRBJ1-5; D is unresolved. This CDR3 spans 14 amino acids. Trimming pared 0 bases from V and 5 bases from J, leaving 8 bases between. Germline V CDR1 and CDR2: LGHNA, YSLEER. The CDR3 is CASSQDRGDQPQHF. The CDR3 nucleotides read TGCGCCAGCAGCCAAGATCGCGGGGATCAGCCCCAGCATTTT.

The chain employs TRBV10-3 and TRBJ2-1; TRBD2 is a possible D gene (6 bases). This CDR3 is 16 amino acids long. Germline V lookup: CDR1 ENHRY, CDR2 SYGVKD. Trimming removed 2 bases from V and 8 bases from J, with 19 bases in between. CDR3 sequence (DNA): TGTGCCATCAGTGAGGATTGGGCCCCCGAGCGGGATGAGCAGTTCTTC. Amino acid sequence: CAISEDWAPERDEQFF.

The genes are TRBV28 and TRBJ1-1; 9 nucleotides match TRBD1. V gave up 6 bases and J gave up 4 bases; unmatched junction bases: 18. The CDR3 is 18 residues long. CDR1 and CDR2 from the germline V gene are MDHEN and SYDVKM. Written as DNA, the CDR3 is TGTGCCAGCAGCCGGGGACCGGGACAGGGCCCACGGGGCACTGAAGCTTTCTTT. This translates into CASSRGPGQGPRGTEAFF.

V usage is TRBV4-3 and J usage is TRBJ1-5; TRBD1 is a possible D gene (6 bases). Trimming stripped 4 bases from V and 5 bases from J, with 18 bases between. The CDR3 is made up of 16 amino acids. The V gene's germline CDR1 is LGHNA and CDR2 YSLEER. This CDR3 reads CASSPANPGHYQPQHF. The CDR3 coding sequence is TGCGCCAGCAGCCCTGCGAACCCGGGACACTATCAGCCCCAGCATTTT.

Here the CDR3 DNA reads TGTGCCACCAGCAGAGGAGAGGCGTATGGCTACACCTTC. It codes for CATSRGEAYGYTF. The chain employs TRBV15 and TRBJ1-2; no clear D gene. This CDR3 has 13 residues. Trimming left V 1 base short and J 5 bases short, with 8 bases between. Germline-derived CDR1 and CDR2 are LNHNV and YYDKDF (reference sequence).

This clone was observed once. V usage is TRBV28 and J usage is TRBJ2-3; 8 nucleotides line up with TRBD2. J gave up 0 bases and V 6 bases, and 11 bases lay outside the gene matches. This CDR3 comprises 17 residues. Germline assignment: CDR1 MDHEN and CDR2 SYDVKM. The CDR3 DNA reads as TGTGCCAGCAGCATCTGGGGTGCGGGAGGAAGCACAGATACGCAGTATTTT. It specifies CASSIWGAGGSTDTQYF.

This chain connects TRBV9 to TRBJ2-5; TRBD2 aligns across 8 bases. The germline CDR1 and CDR2 sequences are SGDLS and YYNGEE. V lost 0 bases to trimming and J lost 2 bases; unmatched junction nucleotides: 3. This CDR3 has 15 amino acids. Here the CDR3 DNA reads TGTGCCAGCAGCGTAGCTGGGACTAGACAAGAGACCCAGTACTTC. This encodes CASSVAGTRQETQYF.